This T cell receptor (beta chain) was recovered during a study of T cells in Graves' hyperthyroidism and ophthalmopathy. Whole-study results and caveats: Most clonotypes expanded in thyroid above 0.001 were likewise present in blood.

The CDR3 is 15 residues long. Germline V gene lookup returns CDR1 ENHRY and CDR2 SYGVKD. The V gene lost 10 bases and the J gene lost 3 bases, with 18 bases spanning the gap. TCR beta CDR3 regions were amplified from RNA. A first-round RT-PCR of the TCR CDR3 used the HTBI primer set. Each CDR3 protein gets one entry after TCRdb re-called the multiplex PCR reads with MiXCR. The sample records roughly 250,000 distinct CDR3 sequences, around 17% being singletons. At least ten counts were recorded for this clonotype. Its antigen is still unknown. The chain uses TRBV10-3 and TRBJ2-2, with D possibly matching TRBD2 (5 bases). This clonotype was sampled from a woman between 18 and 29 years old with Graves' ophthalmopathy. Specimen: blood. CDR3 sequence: CATGPSSPDTGELFF. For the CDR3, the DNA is TGTGCCACAGGACCATCTAGCCCGGACACCGGGGAGCTGTTTTTT.